The 5 T cell receptor beta chains below all came from one sample that was sequenced in a study. MiXCR, run by TCRdb on the 5' RACE reads, gives a single entry per CDR3 protein. The sample yields roughly 52,000 distinct CDR3 sequences, 15% to 20% seen once. What was sequenced was naive CD4+ T cells sorted from blood. This sample's subset: naive CD4+ T cells, CD4+CD45RA+CD25-. Every receptor here comes from a female donor with breast cancer.

This clonotype was recorded many times. The chain has TRBV5-1 and TRBJ1-1; D ambiguous. Between the trimmed V and J ends, which lost 0 bases and 1 base, there was a span of 7 bases. There are 14 residues in the CDR3. Germline values: CDR1 SGHRS, CDR2 YFSETQ. CDR3 region: CASSLESGNTEAFF. The CDR3 DNA reads as TGCGCCAGCAGCTTGGAATCGGGGAACACTGAAGCTTTCTTT. Looking up the rest from reference TRBV5-1 and TRBJ1-1 gives the full variable domain: KAGVTQTPRYLIKTRGQQVTLSCSPISGHRSVSWYQQTPGQGLQFLFEYFSETQRNKGNFPGRFSGRQFSNSRSEMNVSTLELGDSALYLCASSLESGNTEAFFGQGTRLTVV.

This clonotype was picked up a small number of times. The V call is TRBV10-3, the J call TRBJ2-3; D is undetermined. The CDR3 has 15 residues. V lost 7 bases and J lost 0, with 14 bases in between. Germline V gene lookup returns CDR1 ENHRY and CDR2 SYGVKD. In DNA form, the CDR3 reads TGTGCCATCAAGTCCTCTACTGCTAGCACAGATACGCAGTATTTT. Translated, it gives CAIKSSTASTDTQYF.

The V call is TRBV5-1, the J call TRBJ2-2; perhaps TRBD2 as D (6 bases). The CDR3 is 13 amino acids. CDR1 SGHRS and CDR2 YFSETQ come from the germline V gene. V lost 1 base and J 6 bases, leaving 7 bases between the germline ends. DNA for the CDR3: TGCGCCAGCAGCTTGTCGGGGGCCGGGGAGCTGTTTTTT. It translates to CASSLSGAGELFF.

Concerning this clonotype: One end of the junction does not line up with germline, which may come from a read error. This chain connects TRBV7-2 to TRBJ1-2, with D perhaps TRBD1 (5 bases). Germline V gene lookup returns CDR1 SGHTA and CDR2 FQGNSA. The CDR3 contains 15 residues. This CDR3 reads CASSPGSTQSYGHTF. The CDR3, as DNA: TGTGCCAGCAGTCCAGGGTCCACTCAATCATATGGCCACACCTTC.

In this sample, this clonotype is medium-sized (0.01 to 0.1%). V is TRBV5-1 and J is TRBJ2-5; no clear D gene. Trimming shortened V by 0 bases and J by 0 bases, and 0 bases separated the two germline ends. The CDR3 is made up of 12 amino acids. Germline CDR1 reads SGHRS; CDR2 reads YFSETQ. The CDR3 nucleotides are TGCGCCAGCAGCTTGGACCAAGAGACCCAGTACTTC. As protein: CASSLDQETQYF.